A single T cell receptor (beta chain) is shown here with its context. The antigen remains undetermined. Produced via immunoSEQ multiplex PCR; TCRdb's table is partial and in-frame only. In the table there are 100,000 or so clones, more than 90% of which are singletons. This entry is derived from a study of T cells in pancreatic ductal adenocarcinoma. Points from the study as a whole: Tumor-versus-blood clonality comparisons may be biased toward lower tumor diversity.

No neoadjuvant therapy was given to the selected pancreatic ductal adenocarcinoma patients before their surgery. CDR3 length equals 17 residues. The germline V gene has CDR1 MGHDK and CDR2 SYGVNS. Trimming removed 2 bases from V and 6 bases from J; junction bases left unmatched: 10. Sequencing input: PBMCs. This rearrangement joins TRBV25-1 to TRBJ2-3; the match to TRBD2 covers 11 bases. The clonotype originates from a human donor with pancreatic ductal adenocarcinoma. The CDR3 spells CASSERGSGRAGDTQYF. CDR3 nucleotide sequence: TGTGCCAGCAGTGAAAGAGGTAGCGGGAGGGCAGGGGATACGCAGTATTTT. The variable domain in full, with the rest retrieved from reference TRBV25-1 and TRBJ2-3, is EADIYQTPRYLVIGTGKKITLECSQTMGHDKMYWYQQDPGMELHLIHYSYGVNSTEKGDLSSESTVSRIRTEHFPLTLESARPSHTSQYLCASSERGSGRAGDTQYFGPGTRLTVL.